One sample yielded the 20 T cell receptor beta chains listed below, sequenced in a study of blood T cell repertoires in COVID-19 (dated by TCRdb to 2020 to 2022). The library was obtained by the immunoSEQ multiplex PCR assay. Held by TCRdb, this immuneACCESS table contains in-frame sequences only and omits some clones. Under half of the omission traces to an unresolved V gene where checked; the cause of the rest is unknown. The sample records 200,000 to 250,000 clones, approximately 84% of which are singletons. The biggest ten clones account for about 0.93% of the sample. The specimen was peripheral blood. The receptors shown here come from a man aged 40-49 years with acute or convalescent COVID-19.

This clone was seen more than once but under ten times. The gene calls are TRBV6-5 and TRBJ1-1; tentatively, D is TRBD1 (5 bases). The CDR3 has 15 residues. Trimming took 0 bases from V and 4 from J, leaving 12 bases between them. The germline V gene encodes CDR1 MNHEY and CDR2 SVGAGI. CDR3 in amino acids: CASSYSRGQGTEAFF. The CDR3 coding sequence is TGTGCCAGCAGTTACTCAAGGGGCCAGGGCACTGAAGCTTTCTTT.

The chain uses TRBV7-2 and TRBJ1-3; D not certain. Germline-derived CDR1 and CDR2 are SGHTA and FQGNSA. The CDR3 spans 16 residues. Between the trimmed V and J ends, which lost 1 base and 2 bases, there was a span of 12 bases. CDR3 region: CASSLVSGQAGNTIYF. The DNA for the CDR3 is TGTGCCAGCAGCTTAGTGTCTGGGCAGGCTGGAAACACCATATATTTT.

V and J are TRBV25-1 and TRBJ1-1, with D possibly matching TRBD1 (6 bases). CDR3 size: 13 residues. The ends were cut back, 10 bases at V and 1 base at J, with 13 bases in the middle. The V gene's germline CDR1 is MGHDK and CDR2 SYGVNS. CDR3 region: CATADRKNTEAFF. CDR3 sequence (DNA): TGTGCCACCGCGGACAGAAAGAACACTGAAGCTTTCTTT.

The V call is TRBV6-5, the J call TRBJ1-2, with D possibly matching TRBD1 (5 bases). Germline V gene lookup returns CDR1 MNHEY and CDR2 SVGAGI. V gave up 1 base and J gave up 7 bases, with 10 bases separating them. The CDR3 extends over 13 amino acids. The CDR3 spells CASSYLLQGGYTF. CDR3 DNA sequence: TGTGCCAGCAGTTACTTGCTCCAGGGTGGCTACACCTTC.

This clone has just a few counts. This rearrangement joins TRBV28 to TRBJ2-7; 7 bases align to TRBD1. With V trimmed by 4 bases and J by 2 bases, 11 bases remained unmatched. The CDR3 is 16 residues long. The germline V gene encodes CDR1 MDHEN and CDR2 SYDVKM. The DNA for the CDR3 is TGTGCCAGCAGTTCGGTGGGGACAGCGGAACCCTACGAGCAGTACTTC. The encoded protein is CASSSVGTAEPYEQYF.

Comments on this clone: Different DNA sequences within this sample yield the same CDR3. The rearrangement joins TRBV9 to TRBJ1-4; a weak D match, TRBD1 (5 bases). The germline CDR1 and CDR2 sequences are SGDLS and YYNGEE. V lost 0 bases, J lost 5 bases, and 8 bases lay in between. The CDR3 spans 14 residues. CDR3 sequence reads: CASSVDRSNEKLFF. For the CDR3, the DNA is TGTGCCAGCAGCGTAGACAGGTCAAATGAAAAACTGTTTTTT. The full variable domain, in which reference TRBV9 and TRBJ1-4 provide the parts outside the CDR3, is DSGVTQTPKHLITATGQRVTLRCSPRSGDLSVYWYQQSLDQGLQFLIQYYNGEERAKGNILERFSAQQFPDLHSELNLSSLELGDSALYFCASSVDRSNEKLFFGSGTQLSVL.

The genes are TRBV18 and TRBJ1-4; no firm D call. This CDR3 is built from 16 residues. The germline V gene has CDR1 KGHSH and CDR2 LQKENI. V was shortened by 3 bases and J by 0 bases, with 11 bases between the two germline ends. Written as DNA, the CDR3 is TGTGCCAGCTCACCCTTCGCTACGGCAACTAATGAAAAACTGTTTTTT. Translation gives CASSPFATATNEKLFF. The whole variable domain, filled in from reference TRBV18 and TRBJ1-4, reads NAGVMQNPRHLVRRRGQEARLRCSPMKGHSHVYWYRQLPEEGLKFMVYLQKENIIDESGMPKERFSAEFPKEGPSILRIQQVVRGDSAAYFCASSPFATATNEKLFFGSGTQLSVL.

In this sample, this clone turned up once. The chain is built from TRBV9 and TRBJ1-6, with 9 positions matching TRBD1. V shed 0 bases and J 9 bases; nucleotides not matched to a gene: 4. Germline lookup yields CDR1 SGDLS and CDR2 YYNGEE. The CDR3 is 15 residues long. The chain's CDR3 is CASSVVETGGSPLHF. The CDR3 bases are TGTGCCAGCAGCGTAGTTGAGACAGGGGGTTCACCCCTCCACTTT.

The V call is TRBV15, the J call TRBJ1-2, with 8 positions matching TRBD1. The germline V gene has CDR1 LNHNV and CDR2 YYDKDF (reference sequence). This CDR3 has 14 residues. With 1 base clipped from V and 6 bases from J, the junction kept 4 bases outside the gene matches. The CDR3 coding sequence is TGTGCCACCAGCAGAGCGGACAGGGCGGATGGCTACACCTTC. Translated, it gives CATSRADRADGYTF.

CDR3 protein: CASSAPTGGEAFF. The CDR3 DNA follows: TGTGCCAGCAGCGCACCGACAGGCGGTGAAGCTTTCTTT. This chain joins TRBV9 and TRBJ1-1; tentative D call: TRBD1 (6 bases). The germline V gene has CDR1 SGDLS and CDR2 YYNGEE. V gave up 3 bases and J gave up 7 bases, with 13 bases separating them. This CDR3 is built from 13 residues.

The chain uses TRBV21-1 and TRBJ1-2; the table calls TRBD1, which could not be checked here. TRBV21-1 represents a pseudogene. The CDR3 is 15 residues long. CDR3 loop: CASSRGQGAWYGYTF. The CDR3 DNA is TGTGCCAGCAGCCGAGGGCAGGGGGCTTGGTATGGCTACACCTTC.

The V gene is TRBV3-1 (or the pseudogene TRBV3-2), the J gene TRBJ2-5; 10 nucleotides line up with TRBD2. The CDR3 has 16 amino acids. The junction had 8 bases not matched to a gene; V was cut back by 2 bases and J by 5 bases. Per germline, CDR1 LGHDT and CDR2 YNNKEL (reference sequence). The CDR3 DNA is TGTGCCAGCAGCCAAACGGCTAGCGGGAGAAAGGAGACCCAGTACTTC. Translating it yields CASSQTASGRKETQYF.

The chain couples TRBV7-9 to TRBJ2-7; TRBD1 agrees at 7 bases. CDR1 and CDR2 from the germline V gene are SEHNR and FQNEAQ (reference sequence). The CDR3 loop spans 15 amino acids. Trimming cost V 2 bases and J 1 base; bases outside gene matches: 5. The CDR3 sequence is CASSLWRTGSYEQYF. CDR3 nucleotides: TGTGCCAGCAGCTTATGGCGGACAGGTTCCTACGAGCAGTACTTC.

The CDR3 coding sequence is TGTGCCAGCAGCGTAGCGACAGTCACTGAAGCTTTCTTT. Protein sequence: CASSVATVTEAFF. The chain uses TRBV9 and TRBJ1-1; D is perhaps TRBD1 (5 bases). The CDR3 has 13 amino acids. Germline lookup yields CDR1 SGDLS and CDR2 YYNGEE. The V gene lost 0 bases and the J gene lost 4 bases, with 7 bases spanning the gap.

This chain joins TRBV5-4 and TRBJ1-1; weak D call: TRBD1 (5 bases). The CDR3 covers 16 residues. V lost 3 bases and J lost 6, with 21 bases in between. Germline V gene data show CDR1 as SGHNT and CDR2 as YYREEE (reference sequence). The CDR3 loop is CASSSRGGRGDAEAFF. CDR3 DNA sequence: TGTGCCAGCAGCTCCCGGGGCGGGAGGGGAGACGCTGAAGCTTTCTTT. The entire variable domain, with the rest obtained from reference TRBV5-4 and TRBJ1-1, is as follows: ETGVTQSPTHLIKTRGQQVTLRCSSQSGHNTVSWYQQALGQGPQFIFQYYREEENGRGNFPPRFSGLQFPNYSSELNVNALELDDSALYLCASSSRGGRGDAEAFFGQGTRLTVV.

Of note for this clone: Other DNA variants within this sample encode the same CDR3. The rearrangement uses TRBV5-1 and TRBJ2-2, with D maybe TRBD1 (5 bases). Trimming stripped 0 bases from V and 0 bases from J, with 6 bases between. The V gene's germline CDR1 is SGHRS and CDR2 YFSETQ. CDR3 length equals 15 residues. The CDR3 reads CASSLDRTNTGELFF. The CDR3 region has the DNA TGCGCCAGCAGCTTGGACAGGACGAACACCGGGGAGCTGTTTTTT.

The chain combines TRBV29-1 with TRBJ2-7; 7 bases agree with TRBD1. The CDR3 length is 12 residues. Trimming cost V 7 bases and J 2 bases; bases outside gene matches: 5. Germline V gives CDR1 SQVTM, CDR2 ANQGSEA. The CDR3 sequence is CSARQGTYEQYF. CDR3 sequence (DNA): TGCAGCGCGAGACAGGGTACCTACGAGCAGTACTTC.

This clone turned up a few times. The gene calls are TRBV9 and TRBJ1-3; no definite D call. Trimming shortened V by 3 bases and J by 4 bases, and 14 bases separated the two germline ends. Germline CDR1 is SGDLS and CDR2 is YYNGEE. The CDR3 covers 15 residues. The DNA for the CDR3 is TGTGCCAGCAGCGGTACGAGTGGAGGCGGAAACACCATATATTTT. It translates to CASSGTSGGGNTIYF.

This chain links TRBV15 with TRBJ2-1; 8 bases line up with TRBD2. Germline-derived CDR1 and CDR2 are LNHNV and YYDKDF (reference sequence). This CDR3 is 17 amino acids long. V was clipped by 1 base and J by 6 bases; unmatched bases: 11. CDR3 sequence (DNA): TGTGCCACCAGCAGAGTCGGGGACGGGGGGGGCCGCAATGAGCAGTTCTTC. Translation: CATSRVGDGGGRNEQFF.

V gene TRBV2 combines with J gene TRBJ1-1, with D hard to call. This CDR3 has 13 residues. Trimming took 2 bases from V and 1 from J, leaving 5 bases between them. Germline CDR1 reads SNHLY; CDR2 reads FYNNEI. The CDR3 reads CASSEQKNTEAFF. CDR3 DNA sequence: TGTGCCAGCAGTGAACAGAAGAACACTGAAGCTTTCTTT.